Below, 4 T cell receptor beta chains from the same sample are listed, as sequenced in a study of T cell repertoires in cytomegalovirus infection. TCRdb re-derived calls from the reads in MiXCR, one entry per CDR3 protein. The sample consists of 200,000 to 300,000 distinct CDR3 sequences, roughly 13% of them appearing once. What was sequenced was PBMCs. The receptors here all came from a human donor in good health (CMV status not recorded). Some clones in this sample may be carry-over from other donors' samples.

There are a few counts of this clonotype. The chain is built from TRBV6-2 or TRBV6-3 and TRBJ2-2; unclear D gene. The germline CDR1 and CDR2 sequences are MNHEY and SVGEGT. V lost 2 bases and J 4 bases, leaving 11 bases between the germline ends. The CDR3 is made up of 15 amino acids. CDR3 in amino acids: CASSYTDLGTGELFF. CDR3 in DNA: TGTGCCAGCAGTTACACCGACCTGGGCACCGGGGAGCTGTTTTTT.

The V call is TRBV10-3, the J call TRBJ2-5, with 8 bases lining up with TRBD1. CDR1 ENHRY and CDR2 SYGVKD come from the germline V gene. J gave up 4 bases and V 10 bases, and 14 bases lay outside the gene matches. CDR3 length equals 15 residues. The CDR3 loop is CATTGTGQGLETQYF. CDR3 DNA: TGTGCCACCACGGGGACCGGACAGGGCTTAGAGACCCAGTACTTC.

This clonotype was found many times. The chain joins TRBV6-5 to TRBJ2-2; D unresolved. Between the trimmed V and J ends, which lost 7 bases and 4 bases, there was a span of 13 bases. Germline loops: CDR1 MNHEY, CDR2 SVGAGI. This CDR3 is 14 amino acids long. The CDR3 coding sequence is TGTGCCAGCAACATGAGGATGTCCACCGGGGAGCTGTTTTTT. Residues: CASNMRMSTGELFF.

The V gene is TRBV29-1, the J gene TRBJ1-2; 8 bases are a match to TRBD1. The V gene end was trimmed by 1 base and the J gene end by 6 bases; junction bases not matched to a gene: 7. Germline loops: CDR1 SQVTM, CDR2 ANQGSEA. There are 14 residues in the CDR3. In DNA form, the CDR3 reads TGCAGCGTTGAAGCCAGGGGGCTCTCGGATGGCTACACCTTC. Protein product: CSVEARGLSDGYTF. The full variable domain, completed using reference TRBV29-1 and TRBJ1-2, is SAVISQKPSRDICQRGTSLTIQCQVDSQVTMMFWYRQQPGQSLTLIATANQGSEATYESGFVIDKFPISRPNLTFSTLTVSNMSPEDSSIYLCSVEARGLSDGYTFGSGTRLTVV.